The subject of this entry is one TCR beta chain. This sample stems from a study of T cells after yellow fever vaccination. TCRdb passed the 5' RACE reads through MiXCR, listing each CDR3 protein once. The sample shows about 320,000 distinct CDR3 sequences, about 10% of them seen only once. Specimen: CD4+ T cells sorted from PBMCs, collected 45 days after the yellow fever booster vaccination. This clonotype was obtained from a young man who received the YFV17D yellow fever vaccine.

The CDR3 loop is CSARDPRYADTQYF. The CDR3 DNA follows: TGCAGTGCTAGAGACCCTCGTTACGCAGATACGCAGTATTTT. The chain has TRBV20-1 and TRBJ2-3; D remains unclear. The length of the CDR3 is 14 residues. V was trimmed by 0 bases and J by 4 bases, leaving 11 bases between them. Germline V gene data show CDR1 as DFQATT and CDR2 as SNEGSKA (reference sequence).